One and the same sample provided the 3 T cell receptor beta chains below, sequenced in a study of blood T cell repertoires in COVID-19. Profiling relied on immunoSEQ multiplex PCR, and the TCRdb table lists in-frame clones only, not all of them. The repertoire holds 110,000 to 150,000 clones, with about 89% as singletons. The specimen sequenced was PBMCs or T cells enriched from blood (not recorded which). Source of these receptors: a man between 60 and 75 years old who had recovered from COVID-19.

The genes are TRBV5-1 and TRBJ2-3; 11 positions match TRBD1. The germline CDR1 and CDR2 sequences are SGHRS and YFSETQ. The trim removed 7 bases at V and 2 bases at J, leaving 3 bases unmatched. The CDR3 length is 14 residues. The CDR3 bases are TGCGCCAGCCGGGACAGGGGGTCCACAGATACGCAGTATTTT. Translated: CASRDRGSTDTQYF.

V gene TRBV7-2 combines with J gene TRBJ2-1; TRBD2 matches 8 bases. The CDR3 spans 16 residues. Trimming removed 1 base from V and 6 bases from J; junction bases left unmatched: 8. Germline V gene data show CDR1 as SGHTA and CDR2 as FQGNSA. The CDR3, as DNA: TGTGCCAGCAGCTTAGGCGGGAGGCCTTGGGGCAATGAGCAGTTCTTC. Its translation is CASSLGGRPWGNEQFF.

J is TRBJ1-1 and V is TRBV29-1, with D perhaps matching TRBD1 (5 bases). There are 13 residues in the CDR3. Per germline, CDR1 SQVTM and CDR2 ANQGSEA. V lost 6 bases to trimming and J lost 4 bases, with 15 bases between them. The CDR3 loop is CSVYPGRGTEAFF. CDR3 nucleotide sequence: TGCAGCGTATACCCCGGGAGGGGCACTGAAGCTTTCTTT.